The present T cell receptor beta chain was sequenced within a study of identical twins. A single record per CDR3 protein comes from TCRdb applying MiXCR to the 5' RACE reads. The sample yields some 270,000 distinct CDR3 sequences, about 8% seen once. This clonotype was seen more than once but under ten times. Donors were all healthy Caucasians. The sample was also reused in another study, on yellow fever vaccine responses in identical twins.

Material for sequencing was CD8+ T cells sorted from blood. This clonotype originated in a woman between 18 and 29 years old in good health.

For the CDR3, the DNA is TGCAGCGTTGAAGATCTGGCTAGCGGGAGCACAGATACGCAGTATTTT. This gives the protein CSVEDLASGSTDTQYF. This chain joins TRBV29-1 and TRBJ2-3; 8 nucleotides align to TRBD2. The trim removed 0 bases at V and 0 bases at J, leaving 5 bases unmatched. This CDR3 region has 16 residues. Germline CDR1 SQVTM, CDR2 ANQGSEA.